The 4 T cell receptor beta chains listed next were all sequenced from one sample in a study of shared clonotypes between healthy human individuals (dated by TCRdb to between 2020 and 2021). Receptor libraries were prepared by the immunoSEQ multiplex PCR assay. TCRdb holds this immuneACCESS table with in-frame rearrangements only. Some clones are missing; in checked studies, unresolved V genes explain under half, and the rest has no known cause. The sample yields approximately 1.1 million clones; approximately 80% were counted once. The top ten constitute more than 0.45% of the sample. What was sequenced was memory CD4+ T cells from PBMCs. The cell subset or site label here, explained by the study, means: CD45RA-negative fraction. The receptors were gathered from a man younger than 35 in good health. Some clones in this sample may be carry-over from other donors' samples.

The gene calls are TRBV5-4 and TRBJ2-3, with 7 bases lining up with TRBD1. This CDR3 is 15 amino acids long. Trimming at V came to 4 bases and at J to 0 bases, leaving 5 bases not matched to a gene. Germline V gene sequence: CDR1 SGHNT, CDR2 YYREEE (reference sequence). The CDR3 sequence is CASSEYRGSTDTQYF. The CDR3 nucleotides are TGTGCCAGCAGCGAGTACAGGGGTAGCACAGATACGCAGTATTTT.

This chain joins TRBV30 and TRBJ2-5; no clear D gene. The DNA matches TRBJ2-7 better at its end, which makes the J call doubtful. Germline CDR1 reads GTSNPN; CDR2 reads SVGIG (reference sequence). The CDR3 extends over 12 amino acids. The DNA of the CDR3 is TGTGCCTGGAGCCTGCGGTCCTACGAGCAGTACTTC. Its translation: CAWSLRSYEQYF.

The V gene is TRBV18, the J gene TRBJ1-1; 7 bases agree with TRBD1. The CDR3 totals 17 residues. The V gene's germline CDR1 is KGHSH and CDR2 LQKENI. Unmatched junction bases numbered 10, after V lost 3 bases and J lost 0 bases. CDR3 sequence: CASSPSTRGGMNTEAFF. The CDR3 DNA is TGTGCCAGCTCACCCTCCACCAGGGGGGGCATGAACACTGAAGCTTTCTTT. The entire variable domain, with the rest obtained from reference TRBV18 and TRBJ1-1, is as follows: NAGVMQNPRHLVRRRGQEARLRCSPMKGHSHVYWYRQLPEEGLKFMVYLQKENIIDESGMPKERFSAEFPKEGPSILRIQQVVRGDSAAYFCASSPSTRGGMNTEAFFGQGTRLTVV.

This clone occurred a few times. V and J are TRBV7-9 and TRBJ1-5, with TRBD1 as a possible D gene (5 bases). This CDR3 spans 16 amino acids. Looked up from germline, CDR1 is SEHNR and CDR2 is FQNEAQ (reference sequence). V dropped 3 bases and J dropped 7 bases, with 19 bases sitting between them. As DNA, the CDR3 is TGTGCCAGCAGCTTGTACTCTGGCGGGGGAGGACAGCCCCAGCATTTT. This gives the protein CASSLYSGGGGQPQHF.